This TCR beta chain was retrieved from a study of blood T cell repertoires in COVID-19. Using immunoSEQ multiplex PCR, the repertoire was profiled, and TCRdb retains in-frame clones only, with some absent. Of roughly 360,000 clones detected, around 83% appear once; the ten largest clones hold 5% to 5.5%. Germline V lookup: CDR1 SQVTM, CDR2 ANQGSEA. This CDR3 has 11 amino acids. The V gene end was trimmed by 7 bases and the J gene end by 3 bases; junction bases not matched to a gene: 1. This clone was detected only a few times. The source is a woman between 50 and 59 years old who had recovered from COVID-19. Sequencing was carried out using PBMCs or T cells enriched from blood (not recorded which). V is TRBV29-1 and J is TRBJ1-2; 8 bases map to TRBD1. CDR3 DNA: TGCAGCGCGGGACAGGACTATGGCTACACCTTC. Translated: CSAGQDYGYTF.